The next 32 T cell receptor beta chains were all read from a single sample in a study of OX40 agonist ivuxolimab in advanced cancers. Sequencing used immunoSEQ multiplex PCR; TCRdb keeps in-frame clones, though not all of them. Among about 61,000 clones listed, roughly 87% were seen once. Sample: CD4+ or CD8+ T cells sorted from blood, taken in a trial of the OX40 agonist ivuxolimab. The receptor set was obtained from an adult with an advanced solid tumor such as melanoma, head and neck, liver or kidney cancer.

This clone was counted between two and nine times. V gene TRBV7-8 combines with J gene TRBJ2-1; possibly TRBD2 for D (6 bases). The germline CDR1 and CDR2 sequences are SGHVS and FQNEAQ. This CDR3 has 14 residues. The V gene lost 3 bases and the J gene lost 8 bases, with 14 bases spanning the gap. The CDR3 DNA follows: TGTGCCAGCAGCTTTACGGGGGTCGGCGATGAGCAGTTCTTC. It is translated as CASSFTGVGDEQFF.

With regard to this clone: In the same sample, other DNA sequences code for this CDR3. The genes are TRBV6-1 and TRBJ2-4, with D uncertain. This CDR3 contains 15 residues. Trimming left V 0 bases short and J 0 bases short, with 6 bases between. Germline V gene sequence: CDR1 MNHNS, CDR2 SASEGT. The CDR3 reads CASSEARLAKNIQYF. The CDR3 DNA sequence: TGTGCCAGCAGTGAAGCGCGGCTAGCCAAAAACATTCAGTACTTC.

This chain links TRBV11-1 with TRBJ1-1; 7 bases are shared with TRBD1. There are 14 residues in the CDR3. V shed 2 bases and J 6 bases; nucleotides not matched to a gene: 6. Germline-derived CDR1 and CDR2 are SGHAT and FQDESV (reference sequence). The CDR3: CASSLPQTGPEAFF. The CDR3 DNA reads as TGTGCCAGCAGCTTACCCCAGACAGGGCCTGAAGCTTTCTTT.

This clone occurred a few times. V is TRBV5-1 and J is TRBJ2-5; 10 nucleotides line up with TRBD1. V dropped 4 bases and J dropped 4; count of bases not matched to a gene: 10. Looked up from germline, CDR1 is SGHRS and CDR2 is YFSETQ. The CDR3 length is 16 residues. CDR3 in amino acids: CASSPGTGVGVETQYF. CDR3 in DNA: TGCGCCAGCAGCCCAGGGACAGGGGTGGGAGTAGAGACCCAGTACTTC.

V is TRBV30 and J is TRBJ2-3; TRBD2 might be the D (5 bases). CDR1 GTSNPN and CDR2 SVGIG come from the germline V gene (reference sequence). Trimming removed 2 bases from V and 2 bases from J, with 11 bases in between. The CDR3 extends over 14 amino acids. CDR3 nucleotide sequence: TGTGCCTGGAGTCCGGGGTTATACACAGATACGCAGTATTTT. This sequence encodes CAWSPGLYTDTQYF.

The chain combines TRBV18 with TRBJ2-1, with D possibly matching TRBD2 (8 bases). Per the germline V gene, CDR1 is KGHSH and CDR2 is LQKENI. The CDR3 consists of 17 residues. With 6 bases removed from V and 4 bases from J, the gap between germline ends came to 22 bases. The CDR3 DNA reads as TGTGCCAGCTCCCCTCGGGAGGGGGCCAGATTTTACAATGAGCAGTTCTTC. It yields the protein CASSPREGARFYNEQFF.

J is TRBJ2-2 and V is TRBV2, with a weak D call TRBD2 (6 bases). The CDR3 contains 16 residues. Looked up from germline, CDR1 is SNHLY and CDR2 is FYNNEI. The V gene lost 5 bases and the J gene lost 0 bases, with 13 bases spanning the gap. The CDR3 DNA reads TGTGCCAGCAGTTTGGGGCGACTAGCGAACACCGGGGAGCTGTTTTTT. It is translated as CASSLGRLANTGELFF.

The chain uses TRBV20-1 and TRBJ2-7; D ambiguous. The length of the CDR3 is 11 residues. Looked up from germline, CDR1 is DFQATT and CDR2 is SNEGSKA (reference sequence). Trimming pared 3 bases from V and 2 bases from J, leaving 5 bases between. As DNA, the CDR3 is TGCAGTGCTAGGGACCCCTACGAGCAGTACTTC. Protein: CSARDPYEQYF.

The J gene is TRBJ2-1, the V gene TRBV5-1; the D is unclear. V was pared by 1 base and J by 9 bases, with 11 bases between. The CDR3 runs to 13 residues. The germline V gene has CDR1 SGHRS and CDR2 YFSETQ. As DNA, the CDR3 is TGCGCCAGCAGCTTGAGCCCTGGCGGTGAGCAGTTCTTC. Protein product: CASSLSPGGEQFF.

The chain recombines TRBV2 with TRBJ2-1; 11 nucleotides align to TRBD1. Unmatched junction bases numbered 2, after V lost 8 bases and J lost 2 bases. The CDR3 is 14 amino acids. Germline V gives CDR1 SNHLY, CDR2 FYNNEI. CDR3 DNA sequence: TGTGCCAGCGGGGACAGGGGGACCTACAATGAGCAGTTCTTC. Its translation is CASGDRGTYNEQFF. The whole variable domain, remainder taken from reference TRBV2 and TRBJ2-1, is EPEVTQTPSHQVTQMGQEVILRCVPISNHLYFYWYRQILGQKVEFLVSFYNNEISEKSEIFDDQFSVERPDGSNFTLKIRSTKLEDSAMYFCASGDRGTYNEQFFGPGTRLTVL.

This chain uses TRBV5-1 with TRBJ1-1; unclear D gene. Germline CDR1 and CDR2: SGHRS and YFSETQ. CDR3 size: 13 residues. V lost 0 bases and J lost 6, with 9 bases in between. CDR3 sequence reads: CASSLAGPSEAFF. The CDR3 DNA follows: TGCGCCAGCAGCTTGGCCGGACCATCTGAAGCTTTCTTT.

The V call is TRBV20-1, the J call TRBJ2-5; no firm D call. CDR3 length: 11 amino acids. Germline V lookup: CDR1 DFQATT, CDR2 SNEGSKA (reference sequence). The V end lost 1 base, the J end lost 5 bases, and 5 bases lay between the germline ends. The CDR3 nucleotides read TGCAGTGCTAGAGGGTGGGAGACCCAGTACTTC. This sequence encodes CSARGWETQYF.

This clone occurred once. The genes are TRBV29-1 and TRBJ2-5, with 10 bases identical to TRBD1. The CDR3 sequence is 13 residues long. Germline V gene lookup returns CDR1 SQVTM and CDR2 ANQGSEA. With V trimmed by 5 bases and J by 4 bases, 4 bases remained unmatched. The CDR3 DNA is TGCAGCGTTACCGGGACAGGGGTAGAGACCCAGTACTTC. Translation: CSVTGTGVETQYF.

The V gene is TRBV7-9, the J gene TRBJ1-1; no definite D call. V lost 3 bases and J 4 bases, leaving 12 bases between the germline ends. The germline gives CDR1 SEHNR, CDR2 FQNEAQ (reference sequence). The CDR3 covers 14 residues. CDR3 residues: CASSFPSEVTEAFF. The CDR3 DNA is TGTGCCAGCAGCTTTCCTTCCGAGGTCACTGAAGCTTTCTTT. Full variable domain (missing parts from reference TRBV7-9 and TRBJ1-1): DTGVSQNPRHKITKRGQNVTFRCDPISEHNRLYWYRQTLGQGPEFLTYFQNEAQLEKSRLLSDRFSAERPKGSFSTLEIQRTEQGDSAMYLCASSFPSEVTEAFFGQGTRLTVV.

The chain has TRBV5-1 and TRBJ1-5, with no clear D. This CDR3 has 15 amino acids. Germline lookup yields CDR1 SGHRS and CDR2 YFSETQ. Trimming shortened V by 0 bases and J by 3 bases, and 10 bases separated the two germline ends. Here the CDR3 DNA reads TGCGCCAGCAGCTTGGCCGGACTGTACAATCAGCCCCAGCATTTT. Translated: CASSLAGLYNQPQHF.

This clone was seen more than once but under ten times. CDR3: CASTNNQPQHF. The CDR3 DNA is TGTGCCAGCACCAATAATCAGCCCCAGCATTTT. The chain carries TRBV6-6 and TRBJ1-5; D not resolved. Per germline, CDR1 MNHNY and CDR2 SVGAGI (reference sequence). This CDR3 has 11 residues. Trimming left V 7 bases short and J 4 bases short, with 5 bases between.

The CDR3 loop reads CASSLGKNTEAFF. CDR3 nucleotides: TGTGCCAGCAGCTTAGGGAAGAACACTGAAGCTTTCTTT. The chain uses TRBV5-6 and TRBJ1-1; D is unresolved. CDR1 SGHDT and CDR2 YYEEEE come from the germline V gene. Trimming shortened V by 2 bases and J by 1 base, and 6 bases separated the two germline ends. The CDR3 is made up of 13 amino acids. The full variable domain, its missing parts supplied by reference TRBV5-6 and TRBJ1-1, is DAGVTQSPTHLIKTRGQQVTLRCSPKSGHDTVSWYQQALGQGPQFIFQYYEEEERQRGNFPDRFSGHQFPNYSSELNVNALLLGDSALYLCASSLGKNTEAFFGQGTRLTVV.

Written as DNA, the CDR3 is TGTGCCAGCCCCCCGCGGGGAGAGCAGTACTTC. Encoded protein: CASPPRGEQYF. The chain has TRBV6-1 and TRBJ2-7; TRBD2 might be the D (6 bases). CDR1 and CDR2 from the germline V gene are MNHNS and SASEGT. This CDR3 is 11 amino acids long. V shed 8 bases and J shed 7 bases, with 12 bases lying between them.

This clone was seen a single time. The rearrangement links TRBV9 to TRBJ2-7; the match to TRBD1 covers 7 bases. This CDR3 has 15 residues. CDR1 and CDR2 from the germline V gene are SGDLS and YYNGEE. The V segment lost 3 bases and the J segment 11 bases; nucleotides outside the gene matches: 17. The CDR3: CASSARDRSGPVEYF. In DNA, the CDR3 is TGTGCCAGCAGCGCCCGGGACAGATCAGGACCGGTGGAGTACTTC.

The chain links TRBV9 to TRBJ2-3; D is undetermined. The CDR3 length is 16 residues. With 6 bases removed from V and 4 bases from J, the gap between germline ends came to 21 bases. Per germline, CDR1 SGDLS and CDR2 YYNGEE. The CDR3 coding sequence is TGTGCCAGCACCGTGAATGGGGATTGGCAGGCAGATACGCAGTATTTT. Its translation is CASTVNGDWQADTQYF.

CDR3 nucleotide sequence: TGTGCCAGCAGTTTGCCGGGATCCCAGATGCTGTTTTTT. Residues: CASSLPGSQMLFF. The gene calls are TRBV6-6 and TRBJ2-2, with a tentative D call TRBD2 (5 bases). Germline CDR1 is MNHNY and CDR2 is SVGAGI (reference sequence). V dropped 4 bases and J dropped 13 bases, with 16 bases sitting between them. The CDR3 runs 13 residues.

The rearrangement joins TRBV4-3 to TRBJ2-1; no clear D gene. From germline, CDR1 is LGHNA and CDR2 YSLEER. Trimming removed 0 bases at V and 10 bases at J, with 10 bases between. The CDR3 contains 13 residues. The DNA of the CDR3 is TGCGCCAGCAGCCAAGATGGCGGAGAAGAGCAGTTCTTC. Its translation: CASSQDGGEEQFF.

The chain recombines TRBV7-6 with TRBJ1-2, with 7 bases lining up with TRBD1. CDR1 is SGHVS and CDR2 is FNYEAQ in the germline V gene. The J segment lost 7 bases and the V segment lost 11 bases, leaving 7 bases of the junction unmatched. This CDR3 region has 11 residues. CDR3 nucleotide sequence: TGTGCCGTCTCGACAGGGAGTGGCTACACCTTC. It is translated as CAVSTGSGYTF.

This clone showed up just once. The chain carries TRBV14 and TRBJ1-1, with unresolved D. The CDR3 covers 17 residues. Germline V lookup: CDR1 SGHDN, CDR2 FVKESK. Trimming pared 1 base from V and 4 bases from J, leaving 19 bases between. CDR3 residues: CASSQVIRGMVGTEAFF. The CDR3, as DNA: TGTGCCAGCAGCCAAGTCATCCGGGGTATGGTGGGCACTGAAGCTTTCTTT.

CDR3 nucleotides: TGTGCCAGCAGCTTAGTGGGTTATGAGCAGTTCTTC. Protein product: CASSLVGYEQFF. The chain couples TRBV11-3 to TRBJ2-1; the D is unclear. V shed 1 base and J shed 8 bases, with 6 bases lying between them. The CDR3 covers 12 residues. Germline CDR1 reads SGHNT; CDR2 reads YENEEA. Filled out from reference TRBV11-3 and TRBJ2-1, the complete variable domain reads EAGVVQSPRYKIIEKKQPVAFWCNPISGHNTLYWYLQNLGQGPELLIRYENEEAVDDSQLPKDRFSAERLKGVDSTLKIQPAELGDSAVYLCASSLVGYEQFFGPGTRLTVL.

This clone was observed a handful of times. V is TRBV6-4 and J is TRBJ2-1; tentatively, D is TRBD1 or TRBD2 (5 bases each). The V end lost 4 bases, the J end lost 9 bases, and 19 bases lay between the germline ends. Germline V gene sequence: CDR1 MRHNA, CDR2 SNTAGT. The CDR3 has 15 residues. CDR3 coding DNA: TGTGCCAGCAGTGCCACGGGCGGTACTAGGGGTGAGCAGTTCTTC. Its protein is CASSATGGTRGEQFF.

This clone was seen a single time. The J gene is TRBJ2-3, the V gene TRBV4-2, with 7 nucleotides matching TRBD1. CDR1 and CDR2 (germline): LGHNA, YNFKEQ. Trimming at V came to 1 base and at J to 6 bases, leaving 4 bases not matched to a gene. This CDR3 has 14 residues. CDR3 in amino acids: CASSQVTGLDTQYF. The CDR3 bases are TGTGCCAGCAGCCAAGTGACAGGGTTGGATACGCAGTATTTT.

J is TRBJ2-6 and V is TRBV9; the match to TRBD1 covers 8 bases. This CDR3 contains 17 residues. V lost 4 bases and J lost 0; bases outside the gene matches: 6. The V gene's germline CDR1 is SGDLS and CDR2 YYNGEE. The CDR3: CASSPRDRSSGANVLTF. The CDR3 region has the DNA TGTGCCAGCAGCCCTAGGGACAGGAGCTCTGGGGCCAACGTCCTGACTTTC.

The rearrangement links TRBV21-1 to TRBJ2-2. TRBV21-1 is a pseudogene locus. CDR3 size: 16 residues. CDR3 sequence: CASSRGGGTNTGELFF. Here the CDR3 DNA reads TGTGCCAGCAGCAGGGGAGGGGGCACGAACACCGGGGAGCTGTTTTTT.

V and J are TRBV4-2 and TRBJ2-3; no reliable D call. Deletions cut 1 base from V and 3 bases from J, with 8 bases between. The CDR3 has 14 amino acids. CDR1 and CDR2 from the germline V gene are LGHNA and YNFKEQ. This CDR3 is CASSQAKLTDTQYF. The CDR3 region has the DNA TGTGCCAGCAGCCAAGCTAAATTAACAGATACGCAGTATTTT.

This chain connects TRBV28 to TRBJ2-1, with D perhaps TRBD1 or TRBD2 (5 bases each). V was pared by 5 bases and J by 12 bases, with 11 bases between. This CDR3 has 11 residues. Germline CDR1 and CDR2: MDHEN and SYDVKM. For the CDR3, the DNA is TGTGCCAGCAGTCCGGGACGGCGGCAGTTCTTC. Translation: CASSPGRRQFF.

The chain carries TRBV7-3 and TRBJ2-3; 7 nucleotides match TRBD2. Per germline, CDR1 SGHTA and CDR2 FQGTGA. This CDR3 has 15 amino acids. The junction had 9 bases not matched to a gene; V was cut back by 7 bases and J by 2 bases. The CDR3 DNA reads as TGTGCCAGCACCCGAAGCGGGACTCCCACAGATACGCAGTATTTT. Amino acid sequence: CASTRSGTPTDTQYF.